Shown below are 28 T cell receptor beta chains from a single sample sequenced in a study of cytomegalovirus exposure and HLA in healthy donors. PCR involved 60 Vbeta and 13 Jbeta primers. Clones were read by immunoSEQ multiplex PCR, and TCRdb kept only the in-frame ones, dropping some. The data contain fewer than 250,000 clones, over 60% of them seen just once; the ten biggest clones take up about 2%. What was sequenced was PBMCs. The receptors stem from a male donor in good health and CMV-seronegative.

This chain connects TRBV19 to TRBJ2-5; 9 positions agree with TRBD1. The V and J ends lost 3 bases and 11 bases, in that order; junction bases with no gene match: 25. The CDR3 spans 19 residues. Looked up from germline, CDR1 is LNHDA and CDR2 is SQIVND (reference sequence). For the CDR3, the DNA is TGTGCCAGTAGTATCGCCGGGACAGGGTACTCCGGCCATCCCTGGGAGCAGTACTTC. Translating gives CASSIAGTGYSGHPWEQYF.

The V gene is TRBV18, the J gene TRBJ2-7; no definite D call. This CDR3 contains 16 residues. CDR1 and CDR2 (germline): KGHSH, LQKENI. V lost 1 base to trimming and J lost 4 bases, with 17 bases between them. For the CDR3, the DNA is TGTGCCAGCTCACCACACGAACTTTCGATATCGTACGAGCAGTACTTC. Its translation: CASSPHELSISYEQYF. Drawing the rest from reference TRBV18 and TRBJ2-7, the complete variable domain is NAGVMQNPRHLVRRRGQEARLRCSPMKGHSHVYWYRQLPEEGLKFMVYLQKENIIDESGMPKERFSAEFPKEGPSILRIQQVVRGDSAAYFCASSPHELSISYEQYFGPGTRLTVT.

This clone was seen only once. The sample has other DNA sequences that encode this CDR3 too. The J gene is TRBJ2-7, the V gene TRBV4-3; 12 nucleotides agree with TRBD2. Germline CDR1 reads LGHNA; CDR2 reads YSLEER. This CDR3 spans 15 amino acids. Unmatched junction bases numbered 5, after V lost 6 bases and J lost 2 bases. The CDR3 nucleotides read TGCGCCAGCAGTTCTGGACTAGCGGGAACCTACGAGCAGTACTTC. This translates into CASSSGLAGTYEQYF.

The genes are TRBV27 and TRBJ2-3; D might be TRBD1 (5 bases). CDR1 is MNHEY, CDR2 SMNVEV, per germline (reference sequence). This CDR3 has 14 residues. Trimming cost V 2 bases and J 6 bases, with 12 bases left between them. Here the CDR3 DNA reads TGTGCCAGCAGTTTAGTAGGGGCCAGGGATACGCAGTATTTT. This translates into CASSLVGARDTQYF.

V usage is TRBV30 and J usage is TRBJ1-4; 12 bases agree with TRBD1. Losses at the gene ends were 2 bases for V and 2 bases for J; bases not matched to a gene: 15. Germline V lookup: CDR1 GTSNPN, CDR2 SVGIG (reference sequence). The CDR3 runs to 20 residues. The DNA of the CDR3 is TGTGCCTGGAGTCCCCGCCCCGGGACAGGGGGCAGGGTGACTAATGAAAAACTGTTTTTT. It codes for CAWSPRPGTGGRVTNEKLFF.

The V and J genes are TRBV7-2 and TRBJ2-7; possibly TRBD2 for D (5 bases). The ends were cut back, 2 bases at V and 5 bases at J, with 10 bases in the middle. Germline-derived CDR1 and CDR2 are SGHTA and FQGNSA. This CDR3 is built from 13 residues. CDR3 sequence: CASSLPTRHEQYF. The CDR3 DNA is TGTGCCAGCAGCTTACCCACTAGACACGAGCAGTACTTC.

This chain joins TRBV29-1 and TRBJ2-1; TRBD1 matches 9 bases. Germline-derived CDR1 and CDR2 are SQVTM and ANQGSEA. The CDR3 extends over 15 amino acids. After removal of 3 bases from V and 2 bases from J, the junction contained 5 bases not matched to a gene. In nucleotides, the CDR3 is TGCAGCGTTGACTCGCGGACAGGGGCCTACAATGAGCAGTTCTTC. Translation gives CSVDSRTGAYNEQFF.

This sequence joins TRBV4-2 and TRBJ2-1; TRBD1 is a possible D gene (6 bases). Germline values: CDR1 LGHNA, CDR2 YNFKEQ. The CDR3 extends over 14 amino acids. Trimming left V 0 bases short and J 7 bases short, with 10 bases between. The CDR3 DNA reads as TGTGCCAGCAGCCAAGACGAGGGGGTGAATGAGCAGTTCTTC. It specifies CASSQDEGVNEQFF.

This chain uses TRBV4-2 with TRBJ1-6; D might be TRBD1 (6 bases). Trimming took 2 bases from V and 6 from J, leaving 14 bases between them. CDR1 is LGHNA and CDR2 is YNFKEQ in the germline V gene. The CDR3 loop spans 16 amino acids. For the CDR3, the DNA is TGTGCCAGCAGCCAACTACAGGGAGATGGTAATTCACCCCTCCACTTT. This sequence encodes CASSQLQGDGNSPLHF.

The chain has TRBV6-6 and TRBJ2-1; TRBD2 is a possible D gene (7 bases). The CDR3 length is 13 residues. Germline V gene lookup returns CDR1 MNHNY and CDR2 SVGAGI (reference sequence). Trimming shortened V by 6 bases and J by 7 bases, and 13 bases separated the two germline ends. CDR3 residues: CASREGGSNEQFF. CDR3 DNA sequence: TGTGCCAGCAGAGAGGGGGGGAGTAATGAGCAGTTCTTC.

This clone appeared a few times. The chain joins TRBV19 to TRBJ1-1; possibly TRBD1 for D (6 bases). The CDR3 is 22 residues long. Trimming left V 0 bases short and J 1 base short, with 30 bases between. Germline V gene sequence: CDR1 LNHDA, CDR2 SQIVND (reference sequence). In DNA form, the CDR3 reads TGTGCCAGTAGTATAGATCTTGAAACGAAACCGGGACACTACCATTCGAACACTGAAGCTTTCTTT. Translating gives CASSIDLETKPGHYHSNTEAFF.

The CDR3 region is CAIRELAGEITGELFF. CDR3 DNA sequence: TGTGCCATCAGGGAACTAGCGGGAGAGATCACCGGGGAGCTGTTTTTT. This chain uses TRBV10-3 with TRBJ2-2; 11 nucleotides line up with TRBD2. V shed 6 bases and J 4 bases; nucleotides not matched to a gene: 7. Germline V lookup: CDR1 ENHRY, CDR2 SYGVKD. The CDR3 spans 16 residues.

V gene TRBV5-1 combines with J gene TRBJ2-7; D remains ambiguous. From germline, CDR1 is SGHRS and CDR2 YFSETQ. This CDR3 contains 11 residues. Trimming removed 5 bases at V and 3 bases at J, with 6 bases between. The CDR3 is CASRTNYEQYF. CDR3 in DNA: TGCGCCAGCAGGACAAACTACGAGCAGTACTTC. Complete variable domain (other parts from reference TRBV5-1 and TRBJ2-7): KAGVTQTPRYLIKTRGQQVTLSCSPISGHRSVSWYQQTPGQGLQFLFEYFSETQRNKGNFPGRFSGRQFSNSRSEMNVSTLELGDSALYLCASRTNYEQYFGPGTRLTVT.

V gene TRBV5-5 combines with J gene TRBJ2-7; no clear D. The CDR3 totals 14 residues. V lost 1 base and J lost 0, with 8 bases in between. Germline CDR1 and CDR2: SGHKS and YYEKEE (reference sequence). As DNA, the CDR3 is TGTGCCAGCAGCTTGTTCCAGGACTCCTACGAGCAGTACTTC. This gives the protein CASSLFQDSYEQYF.

This clone was observed a few times. The V gene is TRBV7-9, the J gene TRBJ2-1; D possibly corresponds to TRBD1 (5 bases). Germline V gene data show CDR1 as SEHNR and CDR2 as FQNEAQ (reference sequence). Trimming shortened V by 6 bases and J by 1 base, and 7 bases separated the two germline ends. The CDR3 length is 13 residues. CDR3 sequence: CASRGRSYNEQFF. CDR3 sequence (DNA): TGTGCCAGCAGGGGGCGATCCTACAATGAGCAGTTCTTC.

The rearrangement uses TRBV7-9 and TRBJ2-5; D is unclear. The V end was cut by 5 bases, the J end by 2 bases, with 21 bases between. Looked up from germline, CDR1 is SEHNR and CDR2 is FQNEAQ (reference sequence). This CDR3 spans 17 amino acids. DNA of the CDR3: TGTGCCAGCAGCCCCTTTCTAATGGTAACTTTACAAGAGACCCAGTACTTC. Protein: CASSPFLMVTLQETQYF.

This sequence joins TRBV4-3 and TRBJ1-1; possibly TRBD1 for D (5 bases). V was cut by 0 bases and J by 7 bases, with 6 bases left in between. Germline assignment: CDR1 LGHNA and CDR2 YSLEER. This CDR3 contains 12 residues. The CDR3: CASSQDRGEAFF. The CDR3 nucleotides are TGCGCCAGCAGCCAAGATAGGGGTGAAGCTTTCTTT.

The DNA for the CDR3 is TGTGCCTGGAGTGTACTCGGGACAGGGCCGTACACTGAAGCTTTCTTT. Protein: CAWSVLGTGPYTEAFF. The chain is built from TRBV30 and TRBJ1-1; 9 bases line up with TRBD1. The CDR3 extends over 16 amino acids. CDR1 is GTSNPN, CDR2 SVGIG, per germline (reference sequence). Trimming at V came to 0 bases and at J to 3 bases, leaving 8 bases not matched to a gene.

The rearrangement uses TRBV27 and TRBJ1-1; weak D call: TRBD1 (6 bases). Trimming took off 2 bases at V and 0 bases at J, with 7 bases between the two ends. The CDR3 extends over 14 amino acids. Germline CDR1 MNHEY, CDR2 SMNVEV (reference sequence). CDR3 in DNA: TGTGCCAGCAGTTTAAGACAGGTGAACACTGAAGCTTTCTTT. Translated: CASSLRQVNTEAFF.

CDR3 nucleotides: TGTGCCTGGAGCCGCACCACGACAGGGAATCTGAACACTGAAGCTTTCTTT. It codes for CAWSRTTTGNLNTEAFF. The chain joins TRBV30 to TRBJ1-1; 7 bases line up with TRBD1. The CDR3 runs 17 residues. CDR1 is GTSNPN, CDR2 SVGIG, per germline (reference sequence). The V gene end was trimmed by 3 bases and the J gene end by 0 bases; junction bases not matched to a gene: 13.

V is TRBV4-2 and J is TRBJ2-1, with a tentative D call TRBD2 (6 bases). Germline-derived CDR1 and CDR2 are LGHNA and YNFKEQ. With 0 bases removed from V and 9 bases from J, the gap between germline ends came to 15 bases. CDR3 length equals 15 residues. The CDR3 reads CASSQERGSGIEQFF. DNA of the CDR3: TGTGCCAGCAGCCAAGAACGGGGTAGCGGAATTGAGCAGTTCTTC.

This clone was seen more than once but under ten times. CDR3: CASSEEGGDNEKLFF. In nucleotides, the CDR3 is TGTGCCAGCAGTGAAGAAGGGGGCGATAATGAAAAACTGTTTTTT. The rearrangement joins TRBV2 to TRBJ1-4; TRBD1 agrees at 7 bases. Germline assignment: CDR1 SNHLY and CDR2 FYNNEI. The CDR3 extends over 15 amino acids. The ends lost 1 base at V and 4 bases at J; junction bases unmatched: 3.

V usage is TRBV30 and J usage is TRBJ1-1, with D unresolved. Germline V gene data show CDR1 as GTSNPN and CDR2 as SVGIG (reference sequence). The V end was cut by 0 bases, the J end by 6 bases, with 8 bases between. This CDR3 spans 12 amino acids. The CDR3 DNA sequence: TGTGCCTGGAGTGTACGAGCTCCTGAAGCTTTCTTT. Translated, it gives CAWSVRAPEAFF.

V is TRBV27 and J is TRBJ1-2; tentatively, D is TRBD1 (6 bases). Trimming stripped 6 bases from V and 2 bases from J, with 13 bases between. Germline CDR1 MNHEY, CDR2 SMNVEV (reference sequence). The CDR3 length is 14 residues. The CDR3 coding sequence is TGTGCCAGCAGACCGGACAGTTCGAACTATGGCTACACCTTC. Its translation: CASRPDSSNYGYTF.

The gene calls are TRBV10-1 and TRBJ2-5; 8 positions agree with TRBD1. J lost 6 bases, V lost 7 bases, and 7 bases had no gene match. This CDR3 is 13 amino acids long. The germline V gene has CDR1 WNHNN and CDR2 SYGVQD (reference sequence). In DNA, the CDR3 is TGCGCCAGCAAAGATCAGGGGGCGCAGACCCAGTACTTC. It yields the protein CASKDQGAQTQYF.

V usage is TRBV19 and J usage is TRBJ2-5; perhaps TRBD1 as D (6 bases). V was clipped by 5 bases and J by 4 bases, with 14 bases between them. CDR1 LNHDA and CDR2 SQIVND come from the germline V gene (reference sequence). The CDR3 covers 14 residues. The CDR3 is CASSQQGVRETQYF. The CDR3 DNA is TGTGCCAGTAGTCAACAGGGTGTCCGAGAGACCCAGTACTTC.

The V call is TRBV4-2, the J call TRBJ2-4, with 9 bases aligning to TRBD1. The trim removed 1 base at V and 2 bases at J, leaving 9 bases unmatched. Germline CDR1 and CDR2: LGHNA and YNFKEQ. CDR3 length: 18 residues. The CDR3 spells CASSQVWGDRETKNIQYF. For the CDR3, the DNA is TGTGCCAGCAGCCAAGTCTGGGGGGACAGGGAAACCAAAAACATTCAGTACTTC.

Details on this clone: The junction does not match germline at one end; this may be a read error. The chain joins TRBV5-1 to TRBJ2-5, with D uncertain. The J call is uncertain, as TRBJ2-7 better fits the DNA end. Looked up from germline, CDR1 is SGHRS and CDR2 is YFSETQ. This CDR3 contains 15 residues. DNA for the CDR3: TGCGCCAGCAGGTTGGAGAGTCTCCTCTCCTACGAGCAGTACTTC. Translation: CASRLESLLSYEQYF.